The rows below give T cell receptor beta chains drawn from one sample of a study of blood T cells in healthy people across ages. TCRdb re-called the 5' RACE reads through MiXCR, storing one row per CDR3 protein. The sample lists about 780,000 distinct CDR3 sequences, roughly 24% seen once, with under 3% in the top ten. This sample also appeared in a second study, on T cells of mothers and their children.

The sequencing sample was made of blood. The receptors here all came from a boy aged 5-17 years in good health. The CDR3 runs from the conserved cysteine through the conserved F or W. The order of the fields is J gene, D gene, V gene, clone size, CDR3 protein, CDR3 DNA. The D gene is left open where the match is weak. Part of the rows lack a size; the others show once, few, many or a class for expanded clones.

TRBJ2-3,-,TRBV9,-,CASSVTPGSTDTQYF,TGTGCCAGCAGCGTAACTCCAGGGAGCACAGATACGCAGTATTTT
TRBJ2-7,-,TRBV6-1,-,CASLVGAEQYF,TGTGCCAGCCTCGTGGGGGCCGAGCAGTACTTC
TRBJ2-1,-,TRBV7-9,-,CASNSQTSEQFF,TGTGCCAGCAACAGCCAAACTAGTGAGCAGTTCTTC
TRBJ2-5,-,TRBV5-1,few,CASSRPGPQETQYF,TGCGCCAGCAGCCGTCCGGGACCCCAAGAGACCCAGTACTTC
TRBJ1-4,TRBD1,TRBV20-1,few,CSADYPRGLREKLFF,TGCAGTGCCGACTACCCCAGGGGGCTGAGAGAAAAACTGTTTTTT
TRBJ1-6,-,TRBV3-1,few,CASSQEGVSPLHF,TGTGCCAGCAGCCAGGAAGGGGTATCACCCCTCCACTTT
TRBJ2-7,TRBD2,TRBV13,-,CASSPGGFSYEQYF,TGTGCCAGCAGCCCCGGGGGGTTCTCCTACGAGCAGTACTTC
TRBJ2-1,-,TRBV29-1,few,CSDWGPINNEQFF,TGCAGCGACTGGGGACCAATAAACAATGAGCAGTTCTTC
TRBJ2-7,TRBD1,TRBV11-2,-,CASSANYGTGHEQYF,TGTGCCAGCAGCGCCAACTACGGGACAGGGCACGAGCAGTACTTC
TRBJ2-1,TRBD2,TRBV2,few,CAIQDTSGGDNEQFF,TGTGCCATCCAAGATACTAGCGGGGGGGACAATGAGCAGTTCTTC
TRBJ2-1,-,TRBV21-1,-,CASSKGSNEQFF,TGTGCCAGCAGCAAGGGGAGCAATGAGCAGTTCTTC
TRBJ2-1,-,TRBV5-1,-,CASTNLGGGLYNEQFF,TGCGCCAGCACCAATCTAGGGGGGGGACTCTACAATGAGCAGTTCTTC
TRBJ2-5,-,TRBV28,many,CASSTGQTGQETQYF,TGTGCCAGCAGTACCGGACAAACTGGACAAGAGACCCAGTACTTC
TRBJ2-7,-,TRBV12-3/TRBV12-4,-,CASSFRSEQYF,TGTGCCAGCAGTTTCCGTAGCGAGCAGTACTTC